A selection of T cell receptor beta chains follows, all from one sample in a study of cytomegalovirus exposure and HLA in healthy donors. Produced via immunoSEQ multiplex PCR; TCRdb's table is partial and in-frame only. The data contain some 180,000 clones, roughly 87% of them singletons. The sample consisted of PBMCs. All receptors derive from a girl less than two years old in good health and CMV-seronegative. The conserved cysteine and the conserved F or W are not part of the CDR3 here.

V: TRBV29-1; J: TRBJ2-3; CDR3: SVARGGPDTQY
V: TRBV18; J: TRBJ1-3; CDR3: ASSPGTTGNTIY
V: TRBV11-2; J: TRBJ2-5; CDR3: ASSWGQQETQY
V: TRBV4-3; J: TRBJ2-1; CDR3: ASSQGTSGVYNEQF
V: TRBV5-6; J: TRBJ2-3; CDR3: ASSLAQKGRAGADTQY
V: TRBV27; J: TRBJ2-7; CDR3: ASRFNGGTYEQY
V: TRBV6-5; J: TRBJ2-3; CDR3: ASVGRSTDTQY
V: TRBV5-3; J: TRBJ2-1; CDR3: ARSLAVTRVAYNEQF
V: TRBV9; J: TRBJ1-3; CDR3: ASSRETGPHSGNTIY
V: TRBV19; J: TRBJ1-1; CDR3: ASRGQGAKEAF
V: TRBV7-2; J: TRBJ2-1; CDR3: ASSPTGGAYNEQF
V: TRBV7-9; J: TRBJ1-2; CDR3: ASSQLIGQSGVYGYT
V: TRBV10-3; J: TRBJ2-2; CDR3: AISPGQGNTGELF
V: TRBV4-1; J: TRBJ2-7; CDR3: ASSQGGGKDEQY
V: TRBV29-1; J: TRBJ2-1; CDR3: SVGEGYNEQF
V: TRBV19; J: TRBJ1-5; CDR3: ASSIPSRDRGSDGQPQH
V: TRBV4-2; J: TRBJ1-2; CDR3: ASSQDANFHGYT
V: TRBV7-3; J: TRBJ2-7; CDR3: ASSSQGTGTEQY
V: TRBV27; J: TRBJ1-4; CDR3: ASSPDTLGEKLF
V: TRBV5-1; J: TRBJ1-1; CDR3: ASSLQGNTEAF
V: TRBV9; J: TRBJ2-1; CDR3: ASSVGLAASYNEQF
V: TRBV4-1; J: TRBJ2-3; CDR3: ASSQELPAGEEDTQY
V: TRBV27; J: TRBJ2-2; CDR3: ASSDTGGAGAGELF
V: TRBV5-1; J: TRBJ2-2; CDR3: ASSFSGSIGELF
V: TRBV7-3; J: TRBJ2-1; CDR3: ASSPDPGNEQF
V: TRBV4-1; J: TRBJ2-4; CDR3: ASRGARKNIQY
V: TRBV19; J: TRBJ2-6; CDR3: ASSIRSEPGANVLT
V: TRBV30; J: TRBJ2-1; CDR3: AWKLAGGDTYNEQF
V: TRBV5-5; J: TRBJ2-2; CDR3: ASSLLGVRTGELF
V: TRBV18; J: TRBJ2-7; CDR3: ASSPLSLGDRERYEQY
V: TRBV6-5; J: TRBJ2-1; CDR3: ASRLTSGGYNEQF
V: TRBV6-1; J: TRBJ1-3; CDR3: ASSEVKWSSGNTIY
V: TRBV4-2; J: TRBJ2-7; CDR3: ASSQEPSGGTYEQY
V: TRBV27; J: TRBJ2-7; CDR3: ASSFGQGAREQY
V: TRBV7-3; J: TRBJ2-5; CDR3: ASSAQGGNQETQY